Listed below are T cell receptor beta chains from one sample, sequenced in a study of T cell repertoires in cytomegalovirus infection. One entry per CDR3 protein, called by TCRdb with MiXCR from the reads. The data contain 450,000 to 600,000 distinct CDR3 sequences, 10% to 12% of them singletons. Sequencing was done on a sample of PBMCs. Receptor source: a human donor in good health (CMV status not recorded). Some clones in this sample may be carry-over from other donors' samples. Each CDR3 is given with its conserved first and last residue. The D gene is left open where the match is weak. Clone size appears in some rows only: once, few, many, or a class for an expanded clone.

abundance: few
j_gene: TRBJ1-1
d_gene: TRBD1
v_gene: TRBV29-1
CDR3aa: CSVAGTDIKAFF
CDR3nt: TGCAGCGTGGCCGGGACAGACATTAAAGCTTTCTTT

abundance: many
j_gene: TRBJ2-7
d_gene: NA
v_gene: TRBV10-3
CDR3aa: CAISKGDPFEQYF
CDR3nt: TGTGCCATCAGCAAGGGGGACCCCTTCGAGCAGTACTTC

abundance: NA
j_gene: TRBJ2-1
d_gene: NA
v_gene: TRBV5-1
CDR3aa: CASSSLPGDTYNEQFF
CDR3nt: TGCGCCAGCAGCTCTTTGCCGGGGGACACCTACAATGAGCAGTTCTTC

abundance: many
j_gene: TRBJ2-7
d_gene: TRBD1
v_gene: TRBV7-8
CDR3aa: CASSYRTLDRTYEQYF
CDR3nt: TGTGCCAGCAGCTATAGGACACTGGACAGGACCTACGAGCAGTACTTC

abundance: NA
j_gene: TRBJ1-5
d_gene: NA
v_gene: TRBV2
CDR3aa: CASSEKGGQPQHF
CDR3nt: TGTGCCAGCAGTGAAAAGGGAGGACAGCCCCAGCATTTT

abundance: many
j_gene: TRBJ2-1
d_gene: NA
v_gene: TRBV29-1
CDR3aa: CSVGGLAISSYNEQFF
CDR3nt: TGCAGCGTTGGGGGCTTGGCGATTAGCTCCTACAATGAGCAGTTCTTC

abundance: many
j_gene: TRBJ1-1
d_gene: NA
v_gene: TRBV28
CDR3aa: CASSFSYGDTEAFF
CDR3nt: TGTGCCAGCAGTTTTTCTTACGGGGACACTGAAGCTTTCTTT

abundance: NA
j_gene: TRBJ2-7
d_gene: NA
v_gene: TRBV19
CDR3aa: CASSIDHQGISYEQYF
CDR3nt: TGTGCCAGTAGTATAGATCACCAGGGCATCTCCTACGAGCAGTACTTC

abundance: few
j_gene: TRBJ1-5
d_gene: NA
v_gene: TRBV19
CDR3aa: CASRQTDRWFNQPQHF
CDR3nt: TGTGCCAGTAGGCAAACTGACAGGTGGTTCAATCAGCCCCAGCATTTT

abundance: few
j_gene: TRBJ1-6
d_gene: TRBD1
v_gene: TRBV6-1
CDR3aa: CASSAGQDNSPLHF
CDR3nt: TGTGCCAGCAGTGCGGGACAGGATAATTCACCCCTCCACTTT

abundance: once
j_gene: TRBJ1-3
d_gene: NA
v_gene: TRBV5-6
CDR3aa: CASGRGQGNTIYF
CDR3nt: TGTGCCAGCGGCCGTGGACAGGGAAACACCATATATTTT

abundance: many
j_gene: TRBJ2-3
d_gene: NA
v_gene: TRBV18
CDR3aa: CASSPPNEDTQYF
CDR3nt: TGTGCCAGCTCACCCCCTAATGAAGATACGCAGTATTTT

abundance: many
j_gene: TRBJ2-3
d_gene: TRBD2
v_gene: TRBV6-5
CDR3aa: CASYSGGGSTDTQYF
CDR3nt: TGTGCCAGCTATAGCGGGGGCGGGAGCACAGATACGCAGTATTTT

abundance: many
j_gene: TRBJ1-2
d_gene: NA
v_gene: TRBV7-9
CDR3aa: CASSSIKDRGGYGYTF
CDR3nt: TGTGCCAGCAGCTCCATTAAGGACCGAGGAGGCTATGGCTACACCTTC

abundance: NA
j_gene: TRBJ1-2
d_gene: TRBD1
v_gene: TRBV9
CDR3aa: CASSVEVGDSSYGYTF
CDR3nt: TGTGCCAGCAGCGTAGAGGTGGGGGACAGCTCCTATGGCTACACCTTC

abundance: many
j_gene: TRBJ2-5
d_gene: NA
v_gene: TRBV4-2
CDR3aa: CASSQGNRDKQETQYF
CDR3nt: TGTGCCAGCAGCCAAGGAAATCGGGACAAACAAGAGACCCAGTACTTC

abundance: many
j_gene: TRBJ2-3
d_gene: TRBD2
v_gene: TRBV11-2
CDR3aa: CASSPGGLAGGSTDTQYF
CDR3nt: TGTGCCAGCAGCCCCGGGGGACTAGCGGGGGGGAGCACAGATACGCAGTATTTT

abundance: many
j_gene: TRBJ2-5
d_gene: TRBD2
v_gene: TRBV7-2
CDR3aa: CASSAGLAGGMETQYF
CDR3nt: TGTGCCAGCAGCGCCGGACTAGCGGGAGGAATGGAGACCCAGTACTTC

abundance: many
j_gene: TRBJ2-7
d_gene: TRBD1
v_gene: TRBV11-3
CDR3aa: CASSPGTGWEQYF
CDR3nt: TGTGCCAGCAGCCCCGGGACAGGCTGGGAGCAGTACTTC

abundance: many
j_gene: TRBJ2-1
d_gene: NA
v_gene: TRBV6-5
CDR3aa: CASSSSLGPRYNEQFF
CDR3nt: TGTGCCAGCAGTTCCTCACTAGGCCCCAGGTACAATGAGCAGTTCTTC

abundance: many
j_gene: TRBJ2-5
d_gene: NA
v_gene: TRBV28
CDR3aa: CASSKTGTQERETQYF
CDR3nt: TGTGCCAGCAGCAAAACCGGGACTCAGGAAAGGGAGACCCAGTACTTC

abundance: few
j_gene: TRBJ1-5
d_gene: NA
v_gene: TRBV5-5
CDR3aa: CASSSTGHQGNQPQHF
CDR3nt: TGTGCCAGCAGCTCAACTGGACATCAGGGTAATCAGCCCCAGCATTTT

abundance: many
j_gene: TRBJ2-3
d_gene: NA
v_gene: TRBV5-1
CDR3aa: CASSLGKNTQYF
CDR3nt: TGCGCCAGCAGCTTGGGGAAGAATACGCAGTATTTT

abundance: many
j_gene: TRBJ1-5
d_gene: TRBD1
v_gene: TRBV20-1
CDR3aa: CSATGENQPQHF
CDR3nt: TGCAGTGCGACAGGGGAAAATCAGCCCCAGCATTTT

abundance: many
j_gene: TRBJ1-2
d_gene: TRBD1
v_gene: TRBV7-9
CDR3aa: CASTLPDRVEGYTF
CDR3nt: TGTGCCAGCACCCTCCCAGACAGGGTGGAGGGCTACACCTTC

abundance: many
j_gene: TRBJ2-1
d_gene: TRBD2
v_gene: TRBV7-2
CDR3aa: CASSTTSDINEQFF
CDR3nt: TGTGCCAGCAGCACGACTAGCGATATCAATGAGCAGTTCTTC

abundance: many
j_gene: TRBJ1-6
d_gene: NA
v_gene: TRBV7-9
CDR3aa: CASSLDNSPLHF
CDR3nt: TGTGCCAGCAGCTTGGATAATTCACCCCTCCACTTT

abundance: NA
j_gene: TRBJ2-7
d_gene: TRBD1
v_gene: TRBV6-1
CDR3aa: CASSRTGAGGYEQYF
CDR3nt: TGTGCCAGCAGTCGTACAGGGGCGGGTGGCTACGAGCAGTACTTC

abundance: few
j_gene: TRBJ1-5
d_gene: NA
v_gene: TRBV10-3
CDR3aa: CAISDNSNQPQHF
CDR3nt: TGTGCCATCAGTGATAATAGCAATCAGCCCCAGCATTTT

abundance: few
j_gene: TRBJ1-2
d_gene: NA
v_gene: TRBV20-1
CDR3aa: CSLWTDLYGYTF
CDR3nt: TGCAGCCTTTGGACAGATCTATATGGCTACACCTTC

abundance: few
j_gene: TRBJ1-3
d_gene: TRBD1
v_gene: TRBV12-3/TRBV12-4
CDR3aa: CASSNSLWTGRSGNTIYF
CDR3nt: TGTGCCAGCAGCAATTCGTTATGGACAGGGCGCTCTGGAAACACCATATATTTT

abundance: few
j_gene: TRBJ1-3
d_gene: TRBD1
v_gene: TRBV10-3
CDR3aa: CAISETGALSGNTIYF
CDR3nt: TGTGCCATCAGCGAAACAGGGGCATTATCTGGAAACACCATATATTTT

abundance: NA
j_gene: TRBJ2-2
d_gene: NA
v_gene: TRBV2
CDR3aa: CASVRDFFAGTGELLF
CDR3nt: TGTGCCAGCGTCCGGGACTTCTTCGCGGGCACCGGGGAGCTGTTGTTT

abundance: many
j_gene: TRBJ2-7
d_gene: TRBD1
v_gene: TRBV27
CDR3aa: CASSRPRDRAGEQYF
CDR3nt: TGTGCCAGCAGCCGTCCACGGGACAGGGCGGGGGAGCAGTACTTC

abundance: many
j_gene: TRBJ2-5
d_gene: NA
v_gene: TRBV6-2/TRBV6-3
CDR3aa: CASGRQETQYF
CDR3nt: TGTGCCAGCGGACGTCAAGAGACCCAGTACTTC